The 14 T cell receptor beta chains below were found in one sample sequenced in a study of T cell responses to AZD1222 COVID-19 vaccine. Clones were sequenced by immunoSEQ multiplex PCR, and TCRdb holds only the in-frame ones, with some missing. The table records 120,000 or so clones, about nine tenths of them present only once. The material was peripheral blood, obtained on day 0 of AZD1222 vaccination. These receptors originate from an adult in good health.

V usage is TRBV5-1 and J usage is TRBJ1-3; D is uncertain. V lost 0 bases to trimming and J lost 1 base, with 8 bases between them. The CDR3 contains 15 residues. Per the germline V gene, CDR1 is SGHRS and CDR2 is YFSETQ. The CDR3 loop is CASSLVPESGNTIYF. DNA of the CDR3: TGCGCCAGCAGCTTGGTCCCAGAGTCTGGAAACACCATATATTTT. The full variable domain, rest sourced from reference TRBV5-1 and TRBJ1-3, is KAGVTQTPRYLIKTRGQQVTLSCSPISGHRSVSWYQQTPGQGLQFLFEYFSETQRNKGNFPGRFSGRQFSNSRSEMNVSTLELGDSALYLCASSLVPESGNTIYFGEGSWLTVV.

The V gene is TRBV13, the J gene TRBJ2-5; 14 positions agree with TRBD2. The length of the CDR3 is 21 residues. Germline lookup yields CDR1 PRHDT and CDR2 FYEKMQ (reference sequence). The J segment lost 5 bases and the V segment lost 4 bases, leaving 21 bases of the junction unmatched. The CDR3 here is CASSSPDLGTSGSQSGETQYF. The CDR3 DNA reads as TGTGCCAGCAGCTCCCCCGACCTTGGGACTAGCGGGAGTCAGAGTGGGGAGACCCAGTACTTC.

The V gene is TRBV15, the J gene TRBJ2-5; unclear D gene. The CDR3 consists of 11 residues. Per germline, CDR1 LNHNV and CDR2 YYDKDF (reference sequence). V was shortened by 5 bases and J by 5 bases, with 6 bases between the two germline ends. CDR3: CATSLRETQYF. CDR3 DNA sequence: TGTGCCACCAGCCTCCGGGAGACCCAGTACTTC. Complete variable domain (other parts from reference TRBV15 and TRBJ2-5): DAMVIQNPRYQVTQFGKPVTLSCSQTLNHNVMYWYQQKSSQAPKLLFHYYDKDFNNEADTPDNFQSRRPNTSFCFLDIRSPGLGDTAMYLCATSLRETQYFGPGTRLLVL.

This clone was observed once. The rearrangement links TRBV7-2 to TRBJ2-3; 9 bases match TRBD2. J was trimmed by 6 bases and V by 2 bases; bases with no gene match: 9. Per germline, CDR1 SGHTA and CDR2 FQGNSA. This CDR3 region has 16 residues. In DNA, the CDR3 is TGTGCCAGCAGCTTAAATGGCGGGAGGGGGTCGGATACGCAGTATTTT. Translated, it gives CASSLNGGRGSDTQYF.

V and J are TRBV7-9 and TRBJ1-4; weak D call: TRBD1 (6 bases). The ends were cut back, 5 bases at V and 8 bases at J, with 15 bases in the middle. The CDR3 covers 14 residues. Germline CDR1 reads SEHNR; CDR2 reads FQNEAQ (reference sequence). As DNA, the CDR3 is TGTGCCAGCAGCCGGGACACCCAGGGGGAAAAACTGTTTTTT. As protein: CASSRDTQGEKLFF.

The chain joins TRBV11-1 to TRBJ2-5; 7 nucleotides agree with TRBD2. The CDR3 covers 14 residues. The ends lost 5 bases at V and 5 bases at J; junction bases unmatched: 8. Germline assignment: CDR1 SGHAT and CDR2 FQDESV (reference sequence). DNA of the CDR3: TGTGCCAGCAGCCCTAGTGACGGGGGGGAGACCCAGTACTTC. This sequence encodes CASSPSDGGETQYF.

The chain is built from TRBV9 and TRBJ2-1; perhaps TRBD2 as D (6 bases). V was trimmed by 9 bases and J by 7 bases, leaving 14 bases between them. The CDR3 is 12 residues long. The germline V gene has CDR1 SGDLS and CDR2 YYNGEE. Here the CDR3 reads CATRGSGNEQFF. CDR3 bases: TGTGCCACCCGGGGTAGCGGTAATGAGCAGTTCTTC. Together with reference TRBV9 and TRBJ2-1, the CDR3 gives the full variable domain: DSGVTQTPKHLITATGQRVTLRCSPRSGDLSVYWYQQSLDQGLQFLIQYYNGEERAKGNILERFSAQQFPDLHSELNLSSLELGDSALYFCATRGSGNEQFFGPGTRLTVL.

This clone was seen only once. The rearrangement joins TRBV7-9 to TRBJ1-5, with TRBD1 identical over 7 bases. CDR1 and CDR2 from the germline V gene are SEHNR and FQNEAQ (reference sequence). The CDR3 loop spans 19 amino acids. Unmatched junction bases numbered 14, after V lost 3 bases and J lost 0 bases. Here the CDR3 DNA reads TGTGCCAGCAGCTTTGGTCTAGGACAGGCCAGGGGTAGCAATCAGCCCCAGCATTTT. As protein: CASSFGLGQARGSNQPQHF. Full variable domain (remainder filled in from reference TRBV7-9 and TRBJ1-5): DTGVSQNPRHKITKRGQNVTFRCDPISEHNRLYWYRQTLGQGPEFLTYFQNEAQLEKSRLLSDRFSAERPKGSFSTLEIQRTEQGDSAMYLCASSFGLGQARGSNQPQHFGDGTRLSIL.

The gene calls are TRBV3-1 (or the pseudogene TRBV3-2) and TRBJ1-4, with D hard to call. V lost 0 bases and J lost 10, with 18 bases in between. The CDR3 length is 16 residues. Germline V gene sequence: CDR1 LGHDT, CDR2 YNNKEL (reference sequence). The CDR3 DNA follows: TGTGCCAGCAGCCAAGATGTTTCGGGTCTTAGCGGAAAACTGTTTTTT. Translated: CASSQDVSGLSGKLFF.

The J gene is TRBJ2-1, the V gene TRBV5-1; D is possibly TRBD2 (6 bases). The CDR3 is made up of 14 amino acids. Looked up from germline, CDR1 is SGHRS and CDR2 is YFSETQ. Trimming removed 0 bases at V and 8 bases at J, with 12 bases between. Written as DNA, the CDR3 is TGCGCCAGCAGCTTGGCCACCCAGCGGGATGAGCAGTTCTTC. Protein product: CASSLATQRDEQFF.

Here the CDR3 reads CASSIQGPMNTEAFF. The CDR3, as DNA: TGTGCCAGTAGTATACAGGGTCCCATGAACACTGAAGCTTTCTTT. The V call is TRBV19, the J call TRBJ1-1, with D possibly being TRBD1 (5 bases). In germline, CDR1 is LNHDA, CDR2 SQIVND (reference sequence). Trimming removed 2 bases at V and 0 bases at J, with 10 bases between. The CDR3 sequence is 15 residues long.

The chain links TRBV2 to TRBJ2-7; TRBD2 aligns across 9 bases. Germline CDR1 is SNHLY and CDR2 is FYNNEI. This CDR3 comprises 15 residues. V lost 6 bases, J lost 3 bases, and 9 bases stayed unmatched. CDR3 nucleotide sequence: TGTGCCAGCAGCGATGGACTAGCGAAGCGCTACGAGCAGTACTTC. This encodes CASSDGLAKRYEQYF.

V and J are TRBV15 and TRBJ2-1; 7 bases are shared with TRBD2. Germline V CDR1 and CDR2: LNHNV, YYDKDF (reference sequence). The CDR3 covers 17 residues. V lost 0 bases and J lost 4; bases outside the gene matches: 9. CDR3 amino acids: CATSRDGGGAGYNEQFF. The CDR3 nucleotides read TGTGCCACCAGCAGAGATGGGGGGGGAGCGGGGTACAATGAGCAGTTCTTC.

The V gene is TRBV7-3, the J gene TRBJ2-3, with TRBD2 as a possible D gene (6 bases). CDR3 length equals 14 residues. V shed 3 bases and J shed 4 bases, with 11 bases lying between them. The germline V gene encodes CDR1 SGHTA and CDR2 FQGTGA. The CDR3 DNA is TGTGCCAGCAGCTTCGGGGAGGTATCAGATACGCAGTATTTT. Its translation: CASSFGEVSDTQYF.